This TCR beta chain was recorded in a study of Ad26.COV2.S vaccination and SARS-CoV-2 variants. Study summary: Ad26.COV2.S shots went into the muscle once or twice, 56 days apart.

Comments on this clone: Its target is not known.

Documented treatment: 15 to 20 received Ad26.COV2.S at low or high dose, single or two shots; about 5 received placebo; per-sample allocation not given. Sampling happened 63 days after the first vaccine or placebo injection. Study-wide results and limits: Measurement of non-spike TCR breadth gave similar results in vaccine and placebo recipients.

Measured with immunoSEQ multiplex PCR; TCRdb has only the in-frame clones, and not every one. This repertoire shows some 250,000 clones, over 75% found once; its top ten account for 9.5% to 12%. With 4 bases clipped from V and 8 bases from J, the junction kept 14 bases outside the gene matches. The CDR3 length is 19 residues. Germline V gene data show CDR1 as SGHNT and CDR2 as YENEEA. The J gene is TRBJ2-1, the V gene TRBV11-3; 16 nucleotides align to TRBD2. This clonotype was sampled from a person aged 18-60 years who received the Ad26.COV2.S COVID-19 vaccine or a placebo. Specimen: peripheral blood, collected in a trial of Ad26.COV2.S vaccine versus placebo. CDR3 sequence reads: CASSSWQTGGLAGGDEQFF. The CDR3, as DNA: TGTGCCAGCAGCTCTTGGCAGACTGGGGGACTAGCGGGAGGGGATGAGCAGTTCTTC.